Here is one T cell receptor (beta chain) with its context. The V gene lost 4 bases and the J gene lost 0 bases, with 10 bases spanning the gap. This CDR3 contains 14 residues. Germline V gene lookup returns CDR1 GTSNPN and CDR2 SVGIG (reference sequence). Profiling relied on immunoSEQ multiplex PCR, and the TCRdb table lists in-frame clones only, not all of them. This table has under 200,000 clones, about 88% appearing once. This entry is derived from a study of radiation and T cells in renal cell carcinoma. Time point noted: blood 4 weeks post-SBRT, at nephrectomy. Noted treatment: 15 Gy SBRT to primary tumor, nephrectomy 4 weeks later. Nephrectomy followed 15 Gy stereotactic body radiation by 4 weeks. Serial blood draws occurred at baseline and 2 and 4 weeks post-SBRT.

This sequence was found in a woman aged 45-65 years with renal cell carcinoma. The chain is built from TRBV30 and TRBJ2-4, with unresolved D. Here the sequenced sample was blood, taken from a patient whose treatment included radiotherapy and nephrectomy. The CDR3 region has the DNA TGTGCCTGGAACAACCTCTTAGCCAAAAACATTCAGTACTTC. Translation: CAWNNLLAKNIQYF.